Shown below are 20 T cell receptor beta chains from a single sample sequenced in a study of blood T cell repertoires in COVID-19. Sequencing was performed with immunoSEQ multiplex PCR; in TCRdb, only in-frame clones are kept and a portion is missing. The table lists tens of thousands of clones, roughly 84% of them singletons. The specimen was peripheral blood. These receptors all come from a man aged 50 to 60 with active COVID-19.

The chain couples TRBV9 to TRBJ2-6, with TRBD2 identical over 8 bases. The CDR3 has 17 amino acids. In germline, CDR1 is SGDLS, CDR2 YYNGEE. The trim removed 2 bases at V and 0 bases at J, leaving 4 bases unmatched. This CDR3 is CASSVLAGLSGANVLTF. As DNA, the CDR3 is TGTGCCAGCAGCGTTTTAGCGGGGCTCTCTGGGGCCAACGTCCTGACTTTC.

CDR3 DNA: TGCGCCAGCAGCTTTGGCGACGTTGGACAGGGGAGCTCCTACGAGCAGTACGTC. This encodes CASSFGDVGQGSSYEQYV. The J gene is TRBJ2-7, the V gene TRBV5-1, with 9 bases fitting TRBD1. J was trimmed by 0 bases and V by 2 bases; bases with no gene match: 12. The CDR3 totals 18 residues. The germline gives CDR1 SGHRS, CDR2 YFSETQ.

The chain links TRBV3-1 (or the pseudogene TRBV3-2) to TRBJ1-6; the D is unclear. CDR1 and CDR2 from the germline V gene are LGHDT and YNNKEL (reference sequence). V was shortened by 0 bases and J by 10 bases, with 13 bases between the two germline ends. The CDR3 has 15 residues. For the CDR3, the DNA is TGTGCCAGCAGCCAAGAGCGGATCGAGGGCTCACCCCTCCACTTT. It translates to CASSQERIEGSPLHF.

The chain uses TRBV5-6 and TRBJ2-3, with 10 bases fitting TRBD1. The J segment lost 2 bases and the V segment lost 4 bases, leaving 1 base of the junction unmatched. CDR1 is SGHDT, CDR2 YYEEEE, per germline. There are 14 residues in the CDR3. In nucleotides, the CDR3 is TGTGCCAGCAGCGGGACAGGGGCCACAGATACGCAGTATTTT. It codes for CASSGTGATDTQYF.

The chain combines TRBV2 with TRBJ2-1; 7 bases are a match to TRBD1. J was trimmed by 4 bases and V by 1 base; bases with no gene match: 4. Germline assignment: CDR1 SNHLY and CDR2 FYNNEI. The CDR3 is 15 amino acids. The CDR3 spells CASSEGDRYYNEQFF. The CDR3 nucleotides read TGTGCCAGCAGTGAAGGGGACAGATATTACAATGAGCAGTTCTTC.

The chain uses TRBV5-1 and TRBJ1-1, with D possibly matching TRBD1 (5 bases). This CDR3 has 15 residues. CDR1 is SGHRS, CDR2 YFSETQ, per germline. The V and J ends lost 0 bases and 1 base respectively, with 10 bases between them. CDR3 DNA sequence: TGCGCCAGCAGCTTGGAGGACACCTCGAACACTGAAGCTTTCTTT. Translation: CASSLEDTSNTEAFF.

The CDR3 region has the DNA TGTGCCAGCAGCCCCGGCTCCTCCGACACCCCTTCTGGAAACACCATATATTTT. This codes for CASSPGSSDTPSGNTIYF. This chain links TRBV5-5 with TRBJ1-3; D not certain. The V end lost 4 bases, the J end lost 1 base, and 21 bases lay between the germline ends. Germline CDR1 and CDR2: SGHKS and YYEKEE (reference sequence). This CDR3 has 18 residues. The variable domain in full, completed from reference TRBV5-5 and TRBJ1-3, reads DAGVTQSPTHLIKTRGQQVTLRCSPISGHKSVSWYQQVLGQGPQFIFQYYEKEERGRGNFPDRFSARQFPNYSSELNVNALLLGDSALYLCASSPGSSDTPSGNTIYFGEGSWLTVV.

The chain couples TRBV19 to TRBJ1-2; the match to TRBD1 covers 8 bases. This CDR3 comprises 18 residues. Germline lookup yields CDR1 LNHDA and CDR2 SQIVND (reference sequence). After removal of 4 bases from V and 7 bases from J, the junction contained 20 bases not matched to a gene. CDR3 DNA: TGTGCCAGTAGTAAATTCGGCGGCAGGGGGCAAATTATTCCTGGCTACACCTTC. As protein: CASSKFGGRGQIIPGYTF.

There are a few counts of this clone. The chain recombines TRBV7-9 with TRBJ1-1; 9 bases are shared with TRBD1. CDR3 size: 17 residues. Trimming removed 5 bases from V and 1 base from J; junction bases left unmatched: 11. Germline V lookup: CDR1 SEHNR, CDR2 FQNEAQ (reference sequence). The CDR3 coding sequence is TGTGCCAGCAGCGCGACGGACAGGGGATGGGGGAACACTGAAGCTTTCTTT. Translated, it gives CASSATDRGWGNTEAFF.

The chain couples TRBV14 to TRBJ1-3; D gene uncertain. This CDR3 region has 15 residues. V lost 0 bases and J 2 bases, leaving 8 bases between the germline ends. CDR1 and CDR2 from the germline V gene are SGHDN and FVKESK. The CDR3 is CASSQDPLPGNTIYF. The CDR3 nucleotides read TGTGCCAGCAGCCAAGACCCCCTCCCTGGAAACACCATATATTTT.

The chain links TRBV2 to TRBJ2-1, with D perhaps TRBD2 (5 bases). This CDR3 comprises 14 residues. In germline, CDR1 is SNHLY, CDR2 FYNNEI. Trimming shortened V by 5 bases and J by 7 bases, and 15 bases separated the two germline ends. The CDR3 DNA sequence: TGTGCCAGCAGTCTGACTGGACCGGGGAATGAGCAGTTCTTC. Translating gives CASSLTGPGNEQFF.

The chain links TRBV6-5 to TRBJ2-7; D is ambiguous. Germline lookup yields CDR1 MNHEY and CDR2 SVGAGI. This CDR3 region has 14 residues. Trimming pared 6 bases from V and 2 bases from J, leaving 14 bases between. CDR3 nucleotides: TGTGCCAGCAGGCGAGATCCCACCCCCTACGAGCAGTACTTC. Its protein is CASRRDPTPYEQYF.

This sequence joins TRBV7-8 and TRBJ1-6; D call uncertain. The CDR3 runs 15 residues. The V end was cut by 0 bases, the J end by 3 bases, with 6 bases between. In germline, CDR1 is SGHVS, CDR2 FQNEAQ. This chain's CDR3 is CASSLAPGYNSPLHF. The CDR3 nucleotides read TGTGCCAGCAGCTTAGCGCCGGGCTATAATTCACCCCTCCACTTT.

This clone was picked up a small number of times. The CDR3 DNA follows: TGCGCCAGCAGTGAGTGGGACAGGGGAAGCAATCAGCCCCAGCATTTT. Protein product: CASSEWDRGSNQPQHF. The chain links TRBV10-1 to TRBJ1-5; the match to TRBD1 covers 10 bases. The length of the CDR3 is 16 residues. Losses at the gene ends were 1 base for V and 1 base for J; bases not matched to a gene: 1. CDR1 is WNHNN, CDR2 SYGVQD, per germline (reference sequence).

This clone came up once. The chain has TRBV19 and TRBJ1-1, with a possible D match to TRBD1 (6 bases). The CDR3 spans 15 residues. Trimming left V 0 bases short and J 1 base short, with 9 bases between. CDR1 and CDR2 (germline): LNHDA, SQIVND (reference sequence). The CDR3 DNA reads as TGTGCCAGTAGTATAGATCGGGGGGCGAACACTGAAGCTTTCTTT. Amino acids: CASSIDRGANTEAFF. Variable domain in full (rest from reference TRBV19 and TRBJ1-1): DGGITQSPKYLFRKEGQNVTLSCEQNLNHDAMYWYRQDPGQGLRLIYYSQIVNDFQKGDIAEGYSVSREKKESFPLTVTSAQKNPTAFYLCASSIDRGANTEAFFGQGTRLTVV.

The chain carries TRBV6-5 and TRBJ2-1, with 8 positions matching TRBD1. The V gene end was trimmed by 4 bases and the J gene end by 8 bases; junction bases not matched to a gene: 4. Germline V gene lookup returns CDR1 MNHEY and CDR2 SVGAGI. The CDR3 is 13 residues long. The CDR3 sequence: CASSSRGPYEQFF. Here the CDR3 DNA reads TGTGCCAGCAGTTCCAGGGGGCCATATGAGCAGTTCTTC.

Here the CDR3 reads CASERGVTDTQYF. The CDR3 DNA sequence: TGTGCCAGCGAGCGGGGGGTCACAGATACGCAGTATTTT. The chain uses TRBV9 and TRBJ2-3, with TRBD2 matching over 9 bases. V dropped 7 bases and J dropped 2; count of bases not matched to a gene: 2. The CDR3 length is 13 residues. The V gene's germline CDR1 is SGDLS and CDR2 YYNGEE.

In nucleotides, the CDR3 is TGTGCCAGCAGCAGAGATCGGACAGATGAATTAAATCTCTATGGCTACACCTTC. It translates to CASSRDRTDELNLYGYTF. The V call is TRBV7-9, the J call TRBJ1-2, with a weak D call TRBD1 (6 bases). The germline V gene encodes CDR1 SEHNR and CDR2 FQNEAQ (reference sequence). Trimming removed 5 bases at V and 4 bases at J, with 26 bases between. The CDR3 is made up of 18 amino acids.

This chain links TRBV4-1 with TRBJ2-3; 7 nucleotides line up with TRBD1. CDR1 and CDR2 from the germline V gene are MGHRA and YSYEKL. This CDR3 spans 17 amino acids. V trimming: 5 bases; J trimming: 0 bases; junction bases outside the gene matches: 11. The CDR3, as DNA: TGCGCCAGCAGCTTAGGGGGCCAGCGGTCTAGCACAGATACGCAGTATTTT. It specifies CASSLGGQRSSTDTQYF.

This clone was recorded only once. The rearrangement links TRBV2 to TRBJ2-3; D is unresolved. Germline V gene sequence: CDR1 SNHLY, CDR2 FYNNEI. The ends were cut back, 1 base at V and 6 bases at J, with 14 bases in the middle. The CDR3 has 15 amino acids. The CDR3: CASSEGAPRADTQYF. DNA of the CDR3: TGTGCCAGCAGTGAAGGGGCCCCGAGAGCCGATACGCAGTATTTT.